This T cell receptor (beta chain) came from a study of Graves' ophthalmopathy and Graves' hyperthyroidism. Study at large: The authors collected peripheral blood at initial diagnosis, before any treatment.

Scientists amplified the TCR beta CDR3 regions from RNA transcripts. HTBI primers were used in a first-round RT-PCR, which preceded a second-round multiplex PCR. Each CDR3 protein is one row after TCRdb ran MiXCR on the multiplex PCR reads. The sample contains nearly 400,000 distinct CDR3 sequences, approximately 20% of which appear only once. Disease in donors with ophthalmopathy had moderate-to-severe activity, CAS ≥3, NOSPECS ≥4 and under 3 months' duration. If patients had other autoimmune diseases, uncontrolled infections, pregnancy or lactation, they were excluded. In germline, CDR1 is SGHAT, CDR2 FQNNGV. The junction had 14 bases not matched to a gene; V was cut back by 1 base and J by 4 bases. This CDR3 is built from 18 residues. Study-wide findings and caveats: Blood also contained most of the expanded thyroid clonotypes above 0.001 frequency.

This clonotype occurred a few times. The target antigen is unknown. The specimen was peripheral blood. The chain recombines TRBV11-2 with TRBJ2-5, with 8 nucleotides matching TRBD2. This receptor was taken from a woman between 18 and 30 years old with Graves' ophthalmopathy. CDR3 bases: TGTGCCAGCAGCTTAGGATTCGGAGCGGGAGTTGGGGGAGAGACCCAGTACTTC. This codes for CASSLGFGAGVGGETQYF.